This TCR beta chain was obtained from a study of graft-versus-host responses after intestinal transplantation. Across the whole study: Transplant types were multivisceral, liver-intestinal, or isolated intestinal. Every one of the recipients received anti-thymocyte globulin induction and afterwards took tacrolimus and steroids for around three years. Study outcomes and limitations: Among recipient marrow samples, GvH clones were found; some appeared first in ileum or blood.

Germline V gene data show CDR1 as MNHNY and CDR2 as SVGAGI (reference sequence). The V end lost 5 bases, the J end lost 0 bases, and 8 bases lay between the germline ends. This CDR3 region has 13 residues. Repertoires were generated with immunoSEQ multiplex PCR, while TCRdb's copy carries only in-frame clones and drops some. There are roughly 130,000 clones in the sample; about nine tenths occur only once, and around 0.19% lies in the top ten. Of note for this clone: As yet, its antigen is unknown.

The chain is built from TRBV6-6 and TRBJ2-7, with a tentative D call TRBD1 (6 bases). The clonotype was recovered from a human donor who received an intestinal transplant. The specimen was unstimulated CD4+ T cells sorted from spleen or lymph node cells, collected before intestinal transplant. CDR3: CASSRTDSYEQYF. The CDR3 nucleotides are TGTGCCAGCAGTCGGACAGACTCCTACGAGCAGTACTTC.